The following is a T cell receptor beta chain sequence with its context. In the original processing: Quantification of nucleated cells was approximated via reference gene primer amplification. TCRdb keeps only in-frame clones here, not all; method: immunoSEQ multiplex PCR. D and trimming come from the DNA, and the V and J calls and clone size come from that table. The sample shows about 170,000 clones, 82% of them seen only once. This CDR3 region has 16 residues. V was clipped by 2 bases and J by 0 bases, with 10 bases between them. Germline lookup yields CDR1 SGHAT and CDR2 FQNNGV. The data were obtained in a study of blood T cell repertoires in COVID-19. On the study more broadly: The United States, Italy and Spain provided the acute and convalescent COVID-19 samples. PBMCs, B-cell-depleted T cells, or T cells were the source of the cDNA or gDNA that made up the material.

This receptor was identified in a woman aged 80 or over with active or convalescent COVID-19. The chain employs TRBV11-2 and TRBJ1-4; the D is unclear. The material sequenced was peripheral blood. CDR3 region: CASSLPTISTNEKLFF. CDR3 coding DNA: TGTGCCAGCAGCTTACCGACTATTTCAACTAATGAAAAACTGTTTTTT.